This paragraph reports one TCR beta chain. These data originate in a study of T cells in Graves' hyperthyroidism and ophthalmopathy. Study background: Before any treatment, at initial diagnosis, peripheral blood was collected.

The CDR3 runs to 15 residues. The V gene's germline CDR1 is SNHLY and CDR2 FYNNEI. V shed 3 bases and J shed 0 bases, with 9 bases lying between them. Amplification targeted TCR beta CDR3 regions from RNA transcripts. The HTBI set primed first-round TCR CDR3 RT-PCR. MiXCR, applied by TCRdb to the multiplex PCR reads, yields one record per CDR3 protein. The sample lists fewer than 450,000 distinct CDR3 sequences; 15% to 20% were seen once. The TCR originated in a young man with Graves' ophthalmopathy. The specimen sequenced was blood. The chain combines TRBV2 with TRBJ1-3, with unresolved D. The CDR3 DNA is TGTGCCAGCAGTGACTGGGCCGACTCTGGAAACACCATATATTTT. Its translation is CASSDWADSGNTIYF.